Listed below are T cell receptor beta chains from one sample, sequenced in a study of shared clonotypes between healthy human individuals. Some clones are missing from TCRdb's copy, which holds only in-frame ones; the method was immunoSEQ multiplex PCR. The profile shows about 960,000 clones, over 60% of them singletons. The sequenced material came from memory CD4+ T cells sorted from blood. These receptors all stem from a man aged 18 to 29 in good health. Both conserved end residues are part of each CDR3. The D gene is left open where the match is weak. Clone size is not always given. Where it is, it says once, few, many or a class for expanded clones.

TRBJ2-1 | TRBV29-1 | NA | TRBD2 | TGCAGCGTGGGGACTAGCGGGTACAATGAGCAGTTCTTC | CSVGTSGYNEQFF
TRBJ2-7 | TRBV2 | many | NA | TGTGCCAGCAGTGGTGGCCAGGGGAACGAGCAGTACTTC | CASSGGQGNEQYF
TRBJ2-5 | TRBV18 | many | NA | TGTGCCAGCTCACCGCAGGGTCCAGAGACCCAGTACTTC | CASSPQGPETQYF
TRBJ1-1 | TRBV11-2 | few | NA | TGTGCCAGCAGCTTGAGAGGGGAGCGGGGTACTGAAGCTTTCTTT | CASSLRGERGTEAFF
TRBJ2-7 | TRBV7-2 | NA | NA | TGTGCCAGCAGACACTGGAAGGAGGGCCTCGAAAGGGTCTACGAGCAGTACTTC | CASRHWKEGLERVYEQYF
TRBJ2-2 | TRBV7-8 | few | TRBD2 | TGTGCCAGCAGCGGCGCCGGGGGGTCCTATACCGGGGAGCTGTTTTTT | CASSGAGGSYTGELFF
TRBJ1-1 | TRBV7-2 | many | NA | TGTGCCAGCAGCTCAATATTTGGGGGGAACACTGAAGCTTTCTTT | CASSSIFGGNTEAFF
TRBJ1-6 | TRBV28 | NA | NA | TGTGCCAGCAGTTCGGACTTCTTT | CASSSDFF
TRBJ1-3 | TRBV9 | NA | NA | TGTGCCAGCAGCGTAGACATGATCTCTGGAAACACCATATATTTT | CASSVDMISGNTIYF
TRBJ2-7 | TRBV10-1 | NA | NA | TGCGCCAGCAGTAAAGGGAGCTCCTACGAGCAGTACTTC | CASSKGSSYEQYF
TRBJ1-6 | TRBV19 | few | NA | TGTGCCAGTAGTATAAGGGGTAATTCACCCCTCCACTTT | CASSIRGNSPLHF
TRBJ2-7 | TRBV2 | NA | NA | TGTGCCAGCAGTGAAAGGCGGCAGGGCCCCTACGAGCAGTACTTC | CASSERRQGPYEQYF
TRBJ2-4 | TRBV7-8 | once | NA | TGTGCCAGCAGCCAAGGGGGAGCCAAAAACATTCAGTACTTC | CASSQGGAKNIQYF
TRBJ1-2 | TRBV30 | NA | NA | TGTGCCTGGAGGCAGGCGGGTGGCTACACCTTC | CAWRQAGGYTF
TRBJ1-1 | TRBV10-3 | NA | NA | TGTGCCATCAGTGTCTTACGGGAGAACACTGAAGCTTTCTTT | CAISVLRENTEAFF
TRBJ2-2 | TRBV2 | NA | NA | TGTGCCAGCAGCAGTATAACAGCCGGGGAGCTGTTTTTT | CASSSITAGELFF
TRBJ1-5 | TRBV2 | NA | TRBD1 | TGTGCCAGCAGTTCTGGACAGGGGGAGGGTCAGCCCCAGCATTTT | CASSSGQGEGQPQHF
TRBJ1-4 | TRBV7-9 | NA | NA | TGTGCCAGCAGCTTACCCGGTGGGTTCGGATTTGGGGAAAAACTGTTTTTT | CASSLPGGFGFGEKLFF
TRBJ1-2 | TRBV7-2 | NA | TRBD1 | TGTGCCAGCAGCTCCCCGGACAGGCAGCTTGGCTACACCTTC | CASSSPDRQLGYTF
TRBJ1-2 | TRBV6-1 | NA | NA | TGTGCCAGCAGCCCGACAGGATCTAACTATGGCTACACCTTC | CASSPTGSNYGYTF
TRBJ2-7 | TRBV27 | once | NA | TGTGCCAGCAGTTTTGGCTCCCTATACGAGCAGTACTTC | CASSFGSLYEQYF
TRBJ1-2 | TRBV5-6 | NA | TRBD1 | TGTGCCAGCAGACCGGGACAGAGCTATGGCTACACCTTC | CASRPGQSYGYTF
TRBJ1-5 | TRBV28 | NA | NA | TGTGCCAGCAATCTGAGAGTTCCCCCAAAAGATCAGCCCCAGCATTTT | CASNLRVPPKDQPQHF
TRBJ2-6 | TRBV9 | NA | TRBD2 | TGTGCCAGCAGCGTATCGGCGGGGGGAGGCTCTGGGGCCAACGTCCTGACTTTC | CASSVSAGGGSGANVLTF
TRBJ1-1 | TRBV21-1 | NA | NA | TGTGCCAGCAGCATACCGGACAGGGGAACTGAAGCTTTCTTT | CASSIPDRGTEAFF
TRBJ2-3 | TRBV4-3 | NA | TRBD1 | TGCGCCAGCAGCCAAGATCCAGGGGGCGCAGATACGCAGTATTTT | CASSQDPGGADTQYF
TRBJ2-3 | TRBV30 | NA | NA | TGTGCCTGGGGACGGCTAAACAGCCTCACAGATACGCAGTATTTT | CAWGRLNSLTDTQYF
TRBJ2-3 | TRBV7-2 | NA | NA | TGTGCCAGCAGCTTAATTGGGCAAGGAGATACGCAGTATTTT | CASSLIGQGDTQYF
TRBJ2-7 | TRBV18 | NA | TRBD1 | TGTGCCAGCTCACCAAACAGGGGTTACTACGAGCAGTACTTC | CASSPNRGYYEQYF
TRBJ2-3 | TRBV29-1 | NA | TRBD2 | TGCAGCGTCAGATTAGCGGGAGGAGATACGCAGTATTTT | CSVRLAGGDTQYF
TRBJ1-1 | TRBV5-1 | NA | TRBD1 | TGCGCCAGCAGCGGGGGACAGACACTGAACACTGAAGCTTTCTTT | CASSGGQTLNTEAFF
TRBJ1-5 | TRBV15 | few | NA | TGTGCCACCAGCAGGGGAAGCAATCAGCCCCAGCATTTT | CATSRGSNQPQHF
TRBJ2-1 | TRBV19 | NA | TRBD2 | TGTGCCAGTAGTCCGCAGAGACTAGCGGGTATGAATGAGCAGTTCTTC | CASSPQRLAGMNEQFF